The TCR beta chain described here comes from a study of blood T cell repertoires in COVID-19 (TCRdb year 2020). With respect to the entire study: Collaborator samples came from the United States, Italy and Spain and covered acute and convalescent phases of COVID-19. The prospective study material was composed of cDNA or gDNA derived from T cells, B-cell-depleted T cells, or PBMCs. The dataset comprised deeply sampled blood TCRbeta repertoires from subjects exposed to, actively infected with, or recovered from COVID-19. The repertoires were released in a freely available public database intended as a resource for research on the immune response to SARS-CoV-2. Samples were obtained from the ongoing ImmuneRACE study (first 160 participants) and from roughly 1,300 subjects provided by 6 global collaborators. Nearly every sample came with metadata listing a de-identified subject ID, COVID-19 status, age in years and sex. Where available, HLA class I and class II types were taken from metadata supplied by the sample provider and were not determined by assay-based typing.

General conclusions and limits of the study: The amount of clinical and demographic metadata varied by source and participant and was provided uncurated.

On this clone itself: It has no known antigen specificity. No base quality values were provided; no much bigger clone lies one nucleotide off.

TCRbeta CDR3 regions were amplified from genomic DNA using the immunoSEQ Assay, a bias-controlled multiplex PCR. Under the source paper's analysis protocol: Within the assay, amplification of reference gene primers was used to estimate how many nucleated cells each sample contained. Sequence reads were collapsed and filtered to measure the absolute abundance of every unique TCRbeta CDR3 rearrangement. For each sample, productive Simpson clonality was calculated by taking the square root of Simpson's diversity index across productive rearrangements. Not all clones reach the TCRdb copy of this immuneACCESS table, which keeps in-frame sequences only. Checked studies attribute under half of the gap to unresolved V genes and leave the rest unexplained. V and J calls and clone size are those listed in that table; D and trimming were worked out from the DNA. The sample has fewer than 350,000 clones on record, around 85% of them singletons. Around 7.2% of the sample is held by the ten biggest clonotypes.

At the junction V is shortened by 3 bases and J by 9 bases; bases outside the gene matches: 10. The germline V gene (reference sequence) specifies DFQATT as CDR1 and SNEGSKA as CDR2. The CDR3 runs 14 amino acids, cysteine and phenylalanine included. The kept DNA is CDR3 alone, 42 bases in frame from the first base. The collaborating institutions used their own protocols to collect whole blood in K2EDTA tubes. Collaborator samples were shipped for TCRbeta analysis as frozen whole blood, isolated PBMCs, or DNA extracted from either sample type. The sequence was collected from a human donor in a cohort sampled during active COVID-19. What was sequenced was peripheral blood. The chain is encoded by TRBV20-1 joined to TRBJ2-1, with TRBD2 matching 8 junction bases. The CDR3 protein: CSASVRGGRSEQFF. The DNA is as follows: TGCAGTGCTAGTGTTCGGGGGGGTCGAAGTGAGCAGTTCTTC.